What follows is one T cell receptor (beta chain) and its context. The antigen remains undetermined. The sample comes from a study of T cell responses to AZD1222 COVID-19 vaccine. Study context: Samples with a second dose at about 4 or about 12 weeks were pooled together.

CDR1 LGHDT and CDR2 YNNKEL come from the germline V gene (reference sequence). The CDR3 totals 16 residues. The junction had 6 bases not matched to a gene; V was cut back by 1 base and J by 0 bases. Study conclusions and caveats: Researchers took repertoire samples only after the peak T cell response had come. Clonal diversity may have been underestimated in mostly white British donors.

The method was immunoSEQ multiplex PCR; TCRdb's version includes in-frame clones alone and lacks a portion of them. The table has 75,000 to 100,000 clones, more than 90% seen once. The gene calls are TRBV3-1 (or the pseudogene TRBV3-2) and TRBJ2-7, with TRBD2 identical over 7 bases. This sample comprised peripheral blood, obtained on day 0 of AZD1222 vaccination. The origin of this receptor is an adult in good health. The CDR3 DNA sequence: TGTGCCAGCAGCCAAGGGAACGGGAGGCCCTCCTACGAGCAGTACTTC. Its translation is CASSQGNGRPSYEQYF.